This T cell receptor (beta chain) came from a study of T-cell reconstitution after alpha-beta-depleted transplantation in children. The library targeted TCRbeta and was prepared with unique molecular identifiers. MiXCR, applied by TCRdb to the PCR reads, yields one record per CDR3 protein. The table shows about a million distinct CDR3 sequences, with about 30% occurring only once. Looked up from germline, CDR1 is LGHNA and CDR2 is YSLEER. The junction had 6 bases not matched to a gene; V was cut back by 4 bases and J by 5 bases. This CDR3 has 15 amino acids. This receptor was obtained from a boy under three years old who had a stem cell transplant for SCID, so the T cells may come from the graft donor. The sample in question was PBMCs, mostly from graft donor cells, obtained 360 days after TCRalphabeta/CD19-depleted stem cell transplant. This chain uses TRBV4-3 with TRBJ1-5; the match to TRBD1 covers 9 bases. The CDR3 region is CASSRDRDVDQPQHF. CDR3 coding DNA: TGCGCCAGCAGCCGGGACAGGGACGTCGATCAGCCCCAGCATTTT.